The subject of this entry is one TCR beta chain. This clone was detected a few times. Its antigen has not been determined. No much larger clone exists at a distance of one base, and base qualities are not known. The same CDR3 arises from other DNA sequences in this sample as well. Sequences SGHTA (CDR1) and FQGNSA (CDR2) are obtained from the germline V gene. Trimming costs V 0 bases and J 5 bases, and their ends lie 8 bases apart. Including cysteine and phenylalanine, the CDR3 has 14 amino acids. The sequence is cut down to CDR3 DNA, 42 bases in frame from base 1. At diagnosis, tumor, uninvolved tumor-adjacent lung and peripheral blood were collected and then preserved as a mix of FFPE and fresh-frozen material. For TCR repertoire profiling, blood samples were analyzed in the form of peripheral blood mononuclear cells. This sample was included in a study of T cells in localized non-small cell lung cancer (dated by TCRdb to 2020 to 2021). Regarding the study in general: The study analyzed T cell repertoires of approximately 240 early-stage NSCLC patients, comparing tumors and uninvolved tumor-adjacent lungs. The cohort comprised 236 treatment-naïve NSCLC patients with resected, localized lung tumors. The mean age of the NSCLC patients was 50 to 85 years, with 120 to 150 men and 95 to 110 women.

TCR beta CDR3 regions were sequenced from DNA using the immunoSEQ Assay. On the authors' methods: T cell density was computed as TCR beta template counts normalized to usable DNA estimated by amplifying housekeeping genes. Richness was estimated using the preseqR package, with extrapolation to 400,000 templates for PBMC samples and to 120,000 templates for tissue samples. Clonality was defined by subtracting Pielou's evenness from one. Tissue-enriched TCRs were identified through differential abundance testing performed on productive amino-acid clonotypes, with a minimum total count of 5 and an alpha of 0.1. Repertoire overlap between compartments was quantified with the Jaccard Index and Morisita Overlap Index. GLIPH grouped TCR beta CDR3s together with public tetramer-defined viral CDR3s, and a viral motif had to include at least three viral sequences and also show V-gene enrichment. Entries here come from immuneACCESS through TCRdb and include only in-frame sequences with V and J called. Some clones fail to appear in such tables; in the studies checked, an unresolved V gene covers under half of the shortfall, and the cause of the remainder is unknown. V and J calls and clone size come straight from that table; D and trimming were deduced from the DNA. This sample comprises fewer than 40,000 clones, about 85% of them detected only once. In total, the top ten clones hold under 20% of the sample.

The paper's findings and limits, for the study overall: Uninvolved tumor-adjacent lung showed the highest T cell clonality, higher than tumor, which suggests more focused antigenic responses in the adjacent lung. Because of the exploratory design, TCR variables were selected using unadjusted p-values without false-discovery rate correction. Longer overall survival was associated with higher blood T cell density, whereas shorter survival was associated with higher adjacent-lung clonality. A median of approximately 55 of the top 100 tumor clones were detected in paired uninvolved adjacent lung, and around 30 of these tumor clones were also found among the top 100 clones of the paired uninvolved adjacent lung. Multi-region tumor sequencing was not performed, so intratumor heterogeneity could not be excluded.

This receptor was identified in a man aged 35 to 70 with stage III lung adenocarcinoma. Source: peripheral blood mononuclear cells, taken before any cancer treatment. Rearrangement joined TRBV7-2 to TRBJ2-1; a confident D gene designation cannot be given. The CDR3 reads CASSLAGGHNEQFF. The sequenced DNA: TGTGCCAGCAGCTTAGCTGGCGGCCACAATGAGCAGTTCTTC.